This T cell receptor beta chain was obtained from a study of shared clonotypes between healthy human individuals. Naive CD8 cells lacked CD45RO and underwent positive selection for CCR7, leaving out terminally differentiated effector memory CD45RA+ cells. Healthy HIV-negative adults with no recent acute infections or vaccinations were recruited as donors. Those who donated, Caucasian adults without exception, all lived in Nashville, Tennessee. Deep-level running was used for the assay. Clones were read by immunoSEQ multiplex PCR, and TCRdb kept only the in-frame ones, dropping some. Of hundreds of thousands of clones in the sample, 95% to 96% were seen once. Looked up from germline, CDR1 is SNHLY and CDR2 is FYNNEI. The V segment lost 7 bases and the J segment 3 bases; nucleotides outside the gene matches: 8. The CDR3 contains 17 residues.

Sample: naive CD8+ T cells sorted from blood. This sequence originates from a woman aged 25 to 39 in good health. This chain links TRBV2 with TRBJ2-2, with 13 bases lining up with TRBD2. Here the CDR3 reads CASIRLAGGAYTGELFF. The CDR3, as DNA: TGTGCCAGCATTAGACTAGCGGGAGGCGCTTACACCGGGGAGCTGTTTTTT.